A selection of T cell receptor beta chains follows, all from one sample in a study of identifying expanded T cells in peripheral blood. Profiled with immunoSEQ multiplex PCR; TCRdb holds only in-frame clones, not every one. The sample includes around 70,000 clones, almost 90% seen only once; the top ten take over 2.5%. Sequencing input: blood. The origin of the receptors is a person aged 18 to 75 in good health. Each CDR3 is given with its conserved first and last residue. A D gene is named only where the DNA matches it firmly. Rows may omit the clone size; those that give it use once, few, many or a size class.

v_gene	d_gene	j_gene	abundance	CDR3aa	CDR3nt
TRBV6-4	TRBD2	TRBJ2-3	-	CASSAVAGESGDTQYF	TGTGCCAGCTCTGCCGTGGCGGGAGAATCAGGGGATACGCAGTATTTT
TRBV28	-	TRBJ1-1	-	CASRSGWANTEAFF	TGTGCCAGCAGATCAGGTTGGGCAAACACTGAAGCTTTCTTT
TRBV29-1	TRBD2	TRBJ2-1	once	CSVEVVRTSGRPNEQFF	TGCAGCGTTGAAGTCGTTAGGACTAGCGGGAGACCCAATGAGCAGTTCTTC
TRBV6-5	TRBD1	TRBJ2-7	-	CASSVRQGPSYEQYF	TGTGCCAGCAGTGTTCGACAGGGTCCAAGCTACGAGCAGTACTTC
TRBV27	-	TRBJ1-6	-	CASSLRDRSSYNSPLHF	TGTGCCAGCAGTTTACGAGACCGAAGCTCCTATAATTCACCCCTCCACTTT
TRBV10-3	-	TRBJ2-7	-	CAISDRAVRTYEQYF	TGTGCCATCAGTGATAGGGCAGTTCGAACCTACGAGCAGTACTTC
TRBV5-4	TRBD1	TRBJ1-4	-	CASSSDRDEKLFF	TGTGCCAGCAGCTCGGACAGGGATGAAAAACTGTTTTTT
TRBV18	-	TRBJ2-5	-	CASSQQETQYF	TGTGCCAGCTCACAGCAAGAGACCCAGTACTTC
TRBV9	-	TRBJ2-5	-	CASERGLGETQYF	TGTGCCAGCGAACGGGGCCTCGGCGAGACCCAGTACTTC
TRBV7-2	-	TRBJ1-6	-	CASSFPDSGSPLHF	TGTGCCAGCAGCTTTCCGGACAGTGGGTCTCCCCTCCACTTT
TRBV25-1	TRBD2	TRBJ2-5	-	CASSDPTSAQETQYF	TGTGCCAGCAGTGACCCGACTAGCGCACAAGAGACCCAGTACTTC
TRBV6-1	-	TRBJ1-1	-	CASIRNTEAFF	TGTGCCAGCATCAGAAACACTGAAGCTTTCTTT
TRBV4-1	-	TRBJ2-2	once	CASSLAGELFF	TGCGCCAGTAGCTTGGCCGGGGAGCTGTTTTTT
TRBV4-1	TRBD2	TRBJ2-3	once	CASRSGGNTDTQYF	TGCGCCAGTCGTAGCGGGGGGAACACAGATACGCAGTATTTT
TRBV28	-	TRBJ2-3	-	CAANQGGLTDTQYF	TGTGCCGCGAACCAGGGGGGGCTCACAGATACGCAGTATTTT
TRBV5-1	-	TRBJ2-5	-	CASTLVGQQETQYF	TGCGCCAGCACCCTGGTAGGGCAGCAAGAGACCCAGTACTTC
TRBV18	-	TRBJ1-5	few	CASSQQTGQPQHF	TGTGCCAGCTCACAGCAGACAGGCCAGCCCCAGCATTTT
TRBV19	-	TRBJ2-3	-	CASSMLSSGDTQYF	TGTGCCAGTAGTATGCTATCGTCGGGGGATACGCAGTATTTT
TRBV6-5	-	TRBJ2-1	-	CASSEWSDEQFF	TGTGCCAGCAGTGAATGGTCCGATGAGCAGTTCTTC
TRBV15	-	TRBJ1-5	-	CATSPPLGTNSNQPQHF	TGTGCCACCAGCCCGCCCCTCGGGACAAATAGCAATCAGCCCCAGCATTTT
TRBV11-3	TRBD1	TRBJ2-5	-	CASSEQGGETQYF	TGTGCCAGCAGCGAACAGGGGGGAGAGACCCAGTACTTC
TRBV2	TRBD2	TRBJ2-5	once	CASSARTSGSLETQYF	TGTGCCAGCAGCGCCCGGACTAGCGGGAGTCTGGAGACCCAGTACTTC
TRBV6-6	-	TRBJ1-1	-	CASSYSMANTEAFF	TGTGCCAGCAGTTACTCTATGGCGAACACTGAAGCTTTCTTT
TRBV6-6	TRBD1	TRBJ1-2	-	CASSHIRDSSIYGYTF	TGTGCCAGCAGCCACATCAGGGACAGCTCTATCTATGGCTACACCTTC
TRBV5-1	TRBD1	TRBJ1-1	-	CASSPGQDTEAFF	TGCGCCAGCAGCCCCGGACAGGACACTGAAGCTTTCTTT
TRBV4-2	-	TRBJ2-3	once	CASSQFPGGATDTQYF	TGTGCCAGCAGCCAATTCCCCGGGGGAGCCACAGATACGCAGTATTTT
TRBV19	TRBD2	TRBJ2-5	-	CASSPDRLAGETQYF	TGTGCCAGTAGCCCCGATCGGCTAGCGGGAGAGACCCAGTACTTC
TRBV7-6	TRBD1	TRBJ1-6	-	CASSPWDRVDSPLHF	TGTGCCAGCAGCCCGTGGGACAGGGTCGATTCACCCCTCCACTTT
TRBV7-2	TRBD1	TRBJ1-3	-	CASSLVTGGSNTIYF	TGTGCCAGCAGCTTAGTTACAGGGGGCTCGAACACCATATATTTT
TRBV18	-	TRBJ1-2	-	CASSDLQINYGYTF	TGTGCCAGCTCAGACCTACAGATTAACTATGGCTACACCTTC
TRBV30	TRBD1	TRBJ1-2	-	CAWRMTGTGGHNTF	TGTGCCTGGAGGATGACAGGGACAGGGGGCCACAACACCTTC
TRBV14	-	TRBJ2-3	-	CASSDRITDTQYF	TGTGCCAGCAGCGACCGGATCACAGATACGCAGTATTTT
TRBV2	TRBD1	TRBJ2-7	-	CASDRAERPHYEQYF	TGTGCCAGCGACAGGGCAGAGCGGCCCCACTACGAGCAGTACTTC
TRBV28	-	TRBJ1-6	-	CASSSSGVGNSPLHF	TGTGCCAGCAGTTCGTCAGGGGTGGGGAATTCACCCCTCCACTTT
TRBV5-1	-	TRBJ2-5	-	CASSAGGRGRQETQYF	TGCGCCAGCAGCGCCGGGGGGCGCGGGCGACAAGAGACCCAGTACTTC
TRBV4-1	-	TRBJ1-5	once	CASSQDLPLVAVNQPQHF	TGCGCCAGCAGCCAAGATTTGCCCCTAGTGGCAGTAAATCAGCCCCAGCATTTT
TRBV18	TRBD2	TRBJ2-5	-	CASSPPSGGSGRAETQYF	TGTGCCAGCTCACCACCCTCTGGTGGTAGCGGGAGAGCGGAGACCCAGTACTTC
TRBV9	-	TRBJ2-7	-	CASSVDILSDGEQYF	TGTGCCAGCAGCGTAGATATCCTCTCGGACGGCGAGCAGTACTTC
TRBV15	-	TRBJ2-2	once	CATSRDYEGDTGELFF	TGTGCCACCAGCAGAGATTATGAAGGGGATACCGGGGAGCTGTTTTTT
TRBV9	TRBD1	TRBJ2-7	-	CASSVDGTGGYEQYF	TGTGCCAGCAGCGTAGATGGGACAGGGGGCTACGAGCAGTACTTC
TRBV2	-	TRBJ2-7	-	CASSEESGRRNFEQYF	TGTGCCAGCAGTGAAGAGTCAGGGAGAAGGAATTTCGAGCAGTACTTC
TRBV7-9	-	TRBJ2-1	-	CASSPTREQFF	TGTGCCAGCAGCCCGACTAGAGAGCAGTTCTTC
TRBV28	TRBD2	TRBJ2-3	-	CAIESGRATRYADTQYF	TGTGCCATCGAGAGCGGGAGGGCTACCCGTTATGCAGATACGCAGTATTTT
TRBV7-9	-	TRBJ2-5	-	CASSRGSVGADQETQYF	TGTGCCAGCAGCCGGGGATCGGTCGGGGCCGACCAAGAGACCCAGTACTTC
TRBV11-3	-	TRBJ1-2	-	CASRKNRVILGVGGYGYTF	TGTGCCAGCAGGAAGAACAGGGTTATCCTGGGGGTGGGTGGCTATGGCTACACCTTC
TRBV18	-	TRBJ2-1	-	CASSPGHSSYNEQFF	TGTGCCAGCTCACCGGGACACAGCTCCTACAATGAGCAGTTCTTC
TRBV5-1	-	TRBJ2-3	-	CASSSGGIDDTQYF	TGCGCCAGCAGCTCAGGGGGGATCGACGATACGCAGTATTTT
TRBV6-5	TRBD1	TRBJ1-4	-	CASSYSGTGTEKLFF	TGTGCCAGCAGTTACTCTGGGACAGGCACCGAAAAACTGTTTTTT
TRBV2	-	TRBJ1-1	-	CASSVKNTEAFF	TGTGCCAGCAGTGTAAAGAACACTGAAGCTTTCTTT
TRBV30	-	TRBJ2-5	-	CAWSARLQETQYF	TGTGCCTGGAGTGCAAGACTGCAAGAGACCCAGTACTTC
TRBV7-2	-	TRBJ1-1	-	CASSLRWAGNTEAFF	TGTGCCAGCAGCTTACGGTGGGCGGGGAACACTGAAGCTTTCTTT
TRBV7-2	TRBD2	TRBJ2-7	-	CASSRGPPLAGGLYEQYF	TGTGCCAGCAGCCGTGGCCCCCCTCTAGCGGGAGGCCTCTACGAGCAGTACTTC
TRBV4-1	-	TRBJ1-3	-	CASSPFEGSSGNTIYF	TGCGCCAGCAGCCCCTTCGAGGGGTCCTCTGGAAACACCATATATTTT
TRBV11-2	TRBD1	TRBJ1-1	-	CASSLMDRLNTEAFF	TGTGCCAGCAGCCTAATGGACAGGCTAAACACTGAAGCTTTCTTT
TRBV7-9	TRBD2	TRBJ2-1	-	CASSTTSGVSYNEQFF	TGTGCCAGCAGCACTACTAGCGGGGTTTCCTACAATGAGCAGTTCTTC
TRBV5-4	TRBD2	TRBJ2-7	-	CASSLGGVLAGGYEQYF	TGTGCCAGCAGCTTGGGTGGGGTTCTAGCGGGAGGATACGAGCAGTACTTC
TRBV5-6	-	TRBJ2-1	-	CASSLGLNEQFF	TGTGCCAGCAGCTTGGGGTTGAATGAGCAGTTCTTC
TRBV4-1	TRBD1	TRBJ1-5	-	CASSQTGTGIRQPQHF	TGCGCCAGCAGCCAAACAGGGACAGGGATTCGTCAGCCCCAGCATTTT
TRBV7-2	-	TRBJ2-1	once	CASSLETDNEQFF	TGTGCCAGCAGCTTAGAGACGGACAATGAGCAGTTCTTC